This T cell receptor beta chain was sequenced during a study of T cell responses to AZD1222 COVID-19 vaccine. General study findings and limits: Spike was spanned by vaccine-associated CD4 TCRs, with dominance at 160-218 and 743-854. A mostly white British donor set with more females was recruited, and clonal diversity was possibly underestimated. Reportedly, nearly half of unique spike TCRs recognized epitopes outside B.1.351/B.1.1.7 mutations. The number of AZD1222 recipients seropositive at baseline was only six.

Using immunoSEQ multiplex PCR, the repertoire was profiled, and TCRdb retains in-frame clones only, with some absent. The table shows 150,000 or so clones, with over 75% occurring only once. This clone appeared once. Its matching antigen is unknown. Germline CDR1 and CDR2: SEHNR and FQNEAQ (reference sequence). V trimming: 4 bases; J trimming: 4 bases; junction bases outside the gene matches: 5. The CDR3 covers 15 residues. The specimen was peripheral blood, collected on day 0 of AZD1222 vaccination. This sequence originates from an adult in good health. V usage is TRBV7-9 and J usage is TRBJ2-1, with 9 nucleotides matching TRBD2. This chain's CDR3 is CASSSSGGQYNEQFF. CDR3 in DNA: TGTGCCAGCAGCTCCAGCGGGGGGCAATACAATGAGCAGTTCTTC.